This T cell receptor (beta chain) was sequenced during a study of blood T cell repertoires in COVID-19. Turning to the study itself: The United States, Italy and Spain were the sources of the acute and convalescent COVID-19 samples. Sources were T cells, B-cell-depleted T cells, or PBMCs; the material itself was cDNA or gDNA.

Source study methods: Amplified reference gene primers provided the basis for estimating nucleated cell counts. Only in-frame clones appear in the TCRdb table, and some are missing; sequencing was by immunoSEQ multiplex PCR. V, J and clone size derive from that table, while D and trimming were established from the DNA sequence. The sample yields over 35,000 clones, 85% to 95% seen once. Sequenced input: peripheral blood. This TCR was sampled from a man aged 45 to 65 with active COVID-19.

The DNA of the CDR3 is TGCGCCAGCAGCTTCACGCAGGGAAGTTTGGCCGAGACTGAAGCTTTCTTT. This sequence encodes CASSFTQGSLAETEAFF. V and J are TRBV5-1 and TRBJ1-1, with D maybe TRBD1 (5 bases). This CDR3 region has 17 residues. V shed 2 bases and J shed 5 bases, with 22 bases lying between them. Germline V gives CDR1 SGHRS, CDR2 YFSETQ. The full variable domain, completed using reference TRBV5-1 and TRBJ1-1, is KAGVTQTPRYLIKTRGQQVTLSCSPISGHRSVSWYQQTPGQGLQFLFEYFSETQRNKGNFPGRFSGRQFSNSRSEMNVSTLELGDSALYLCASSFTQGSLAETEAFFGQGTRLTVV.